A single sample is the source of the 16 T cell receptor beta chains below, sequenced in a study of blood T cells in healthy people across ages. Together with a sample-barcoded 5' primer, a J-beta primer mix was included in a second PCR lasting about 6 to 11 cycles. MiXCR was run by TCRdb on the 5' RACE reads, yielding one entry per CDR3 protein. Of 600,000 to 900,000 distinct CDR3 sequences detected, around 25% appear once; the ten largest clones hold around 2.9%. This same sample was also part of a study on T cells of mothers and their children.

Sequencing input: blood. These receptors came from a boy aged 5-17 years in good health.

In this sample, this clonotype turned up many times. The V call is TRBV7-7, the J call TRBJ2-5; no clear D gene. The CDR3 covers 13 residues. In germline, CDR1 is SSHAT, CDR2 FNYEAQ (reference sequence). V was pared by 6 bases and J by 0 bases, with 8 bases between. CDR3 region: CASSLGYQETQYF. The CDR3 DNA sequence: TGTGCCAGCAGTTTGGGGTACCAAGAGACCCAGTACTTC.

DNA for the CDR3: TGTGCCAGCAGCCAGAGGACAGGGTTGAACACTGAAGCTTTCTTT. Protein: CASSQRTGLNTEAFF. The V call is TRBV6-2 or TRBV6-3, the J call TRBJ1-1; 8 nucleotides line up with TRBD1. Germline CDR1 reads MNHEY; CDR2 reads SVGEGT. V shed 6 bases and J 0 bases; nucleotides not matched to a gene: 6. The CDR3 consists of 15 residues.

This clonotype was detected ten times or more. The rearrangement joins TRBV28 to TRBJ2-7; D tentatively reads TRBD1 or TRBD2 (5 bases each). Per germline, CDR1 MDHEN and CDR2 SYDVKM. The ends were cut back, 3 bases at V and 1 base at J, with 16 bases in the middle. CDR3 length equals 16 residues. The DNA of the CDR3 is TGTGCCAGCAGTTTCGGGGCGACCCTAAGGTCCTACGAGCAGTACTTC. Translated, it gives CASSFGATLRSYEQYF.

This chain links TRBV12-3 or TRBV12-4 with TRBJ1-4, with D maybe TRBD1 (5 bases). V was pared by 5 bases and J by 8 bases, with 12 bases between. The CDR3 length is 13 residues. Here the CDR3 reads CASSRGTAEKLFF. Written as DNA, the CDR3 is TGTGCCAGCAGTCGAGGGACGGCAGAAAAACTGTTTTTT.

The CDR3 DNA is TGCAGTGCTAGTGTACCCGTCCCGACCGAAGAGACCCAGTACTTC. This codes for CSASVPVPTEETQYF. The V gene is TRBV20-1, the J gene TRBJ2-5; D not certain. V shed 3 bases and J shed 3 bases, with 17 bases lying between them. The CDR3 covers 15 residues. Germline V CDR1 and CDR2: DFQATT, SNEGSKA (reference sequence).

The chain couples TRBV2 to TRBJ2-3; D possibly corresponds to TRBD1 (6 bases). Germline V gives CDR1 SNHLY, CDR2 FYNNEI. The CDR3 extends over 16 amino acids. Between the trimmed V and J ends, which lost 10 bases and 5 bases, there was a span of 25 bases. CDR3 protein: CATKRGFGDMEDTQYF. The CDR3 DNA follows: TGTGCCACCAAGAGGGGGTTCGGCGACATGGAAGATACGCAGTATTTT.

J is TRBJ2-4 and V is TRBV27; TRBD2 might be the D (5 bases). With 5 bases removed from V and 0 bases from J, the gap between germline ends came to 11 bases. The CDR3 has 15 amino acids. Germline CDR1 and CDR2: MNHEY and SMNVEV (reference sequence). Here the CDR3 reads CASSATGLAKNIQYF. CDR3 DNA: TGTGCCAGCAGTGCCACGGGATTAGCCAAAAACATTCAGTACTTC.

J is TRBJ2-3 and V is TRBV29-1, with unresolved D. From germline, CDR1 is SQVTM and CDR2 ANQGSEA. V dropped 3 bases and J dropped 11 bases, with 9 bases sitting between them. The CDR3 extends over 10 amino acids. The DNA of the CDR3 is TGCAGCGTTGACGGTGAAAGGCAGTATTTT. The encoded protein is CSVDGERQYF.

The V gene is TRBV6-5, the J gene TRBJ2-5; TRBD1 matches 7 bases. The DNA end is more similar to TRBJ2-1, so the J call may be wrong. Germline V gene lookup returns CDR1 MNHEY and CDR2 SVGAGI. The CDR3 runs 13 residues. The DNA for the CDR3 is TGTGCCAGCAGTTCGGGACAGAACAATGAGCAGTTCTTC. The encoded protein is CASSSGQNNEQFF.

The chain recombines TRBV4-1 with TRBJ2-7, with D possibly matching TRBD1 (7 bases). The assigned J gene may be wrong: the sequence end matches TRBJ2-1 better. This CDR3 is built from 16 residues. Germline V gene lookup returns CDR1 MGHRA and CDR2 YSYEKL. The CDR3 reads CASSQVKAGGGDEQFF. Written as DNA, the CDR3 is TGCGCCAGCAGCCAAGTTAAGGCAGGGGGAGGCGATGAGCAGTTCTTC.

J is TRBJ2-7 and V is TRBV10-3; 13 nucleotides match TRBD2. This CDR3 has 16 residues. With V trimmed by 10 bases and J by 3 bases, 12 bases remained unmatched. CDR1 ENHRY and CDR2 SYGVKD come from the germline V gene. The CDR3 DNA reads TGTGCCACCCGACCGGGACTAGCGGGGAAGATCTACGAGCAGTACTTC. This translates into CATRPGLAGKIYEQYF.

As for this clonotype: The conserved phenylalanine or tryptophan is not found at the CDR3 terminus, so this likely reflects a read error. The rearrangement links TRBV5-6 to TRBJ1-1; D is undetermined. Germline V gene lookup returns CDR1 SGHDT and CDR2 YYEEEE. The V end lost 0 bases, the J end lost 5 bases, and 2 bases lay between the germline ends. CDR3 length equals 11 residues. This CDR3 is CASSLGTEAFC. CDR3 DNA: TGTGCCAGCAGCTTGGGGACTGAAGCTTTCTGT.

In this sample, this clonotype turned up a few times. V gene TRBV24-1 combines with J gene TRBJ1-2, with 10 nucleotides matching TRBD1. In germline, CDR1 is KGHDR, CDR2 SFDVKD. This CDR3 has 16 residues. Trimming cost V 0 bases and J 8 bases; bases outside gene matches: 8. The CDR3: CATSDLDAGTGEGYTF. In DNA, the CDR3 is TGTGCCACCAGTGATTTGGATGCTGGGACAGGGGAAGGCTACACCTTC.

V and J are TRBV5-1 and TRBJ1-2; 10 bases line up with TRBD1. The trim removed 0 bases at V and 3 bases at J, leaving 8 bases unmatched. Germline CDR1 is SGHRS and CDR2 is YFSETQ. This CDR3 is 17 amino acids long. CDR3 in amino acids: CASSLDQTGGADYGYTF. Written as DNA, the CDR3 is TGCGCCAGCAGCTTGGATCAGACAGGGGGCGCCGACTATGGCTACACCTTC.

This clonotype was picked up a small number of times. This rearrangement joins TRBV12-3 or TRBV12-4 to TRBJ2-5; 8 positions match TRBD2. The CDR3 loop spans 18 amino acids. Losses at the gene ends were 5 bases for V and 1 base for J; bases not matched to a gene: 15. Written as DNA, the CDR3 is TGTGCCAGCAGTCCCCGGCGGGGTTGGCGGGGGGTCCAAGAGACCCAGTACTTC. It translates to CASSPRRGWRGVQETQYF.

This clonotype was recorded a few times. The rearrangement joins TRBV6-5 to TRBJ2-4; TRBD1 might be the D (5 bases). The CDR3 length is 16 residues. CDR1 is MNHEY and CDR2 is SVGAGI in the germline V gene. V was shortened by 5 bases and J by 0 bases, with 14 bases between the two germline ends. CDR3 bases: TGTGCCAGCAGTCCCCGACAGCGTTTAGCCAAAAACATTCAGTACTTC. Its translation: CASSPRQRLAKNIQYF.